Detailed here is one TCR beta chain. Seattle enrolled patients during active infection and tracked them longitudinally. V lost 7 bases, J lost 8 bases, and 11 bases lay in between. The CDR3 spans 11 residues. Germline V lookup: CDR1 SGHAT, CDR2 FQNNGV. This sample stems from a study of blood T cell repertoires in COVID-19. Study-wide background: Samples representing acute and convalescent COVID-19 were sourced from the United States, Italy and Spain. From T cells, B-cell-depleted T cells, or PBMCs came the material, which was cDNA or gDNA.

In the authors' workflow: Reference gene primer amplification gave estimated nucleated cell counts. This table comes from immunoSEQ multiplex PCR, and its TCRdb copy is limited to in-frame clones, with some not included. V and J calls and clone size are copied from that table; D and trimming were computed from the DNA. The sample has roughly 100,000 clones, just under 95% seen once. The receptor was isolated from a woman aged 50 to 60 with COVID-19, enrolled during active disease. V usage is TRBV11-2 and J usage is TRBJ1-2, with D unresolved. The specimen sequenced was peripheral blood. The CDR3 loop reads CASTAYEGYTF. Written as DNA, the CDR3 is TGTGCCAGCACCGCCTACGAAGGCTACACCTTC.